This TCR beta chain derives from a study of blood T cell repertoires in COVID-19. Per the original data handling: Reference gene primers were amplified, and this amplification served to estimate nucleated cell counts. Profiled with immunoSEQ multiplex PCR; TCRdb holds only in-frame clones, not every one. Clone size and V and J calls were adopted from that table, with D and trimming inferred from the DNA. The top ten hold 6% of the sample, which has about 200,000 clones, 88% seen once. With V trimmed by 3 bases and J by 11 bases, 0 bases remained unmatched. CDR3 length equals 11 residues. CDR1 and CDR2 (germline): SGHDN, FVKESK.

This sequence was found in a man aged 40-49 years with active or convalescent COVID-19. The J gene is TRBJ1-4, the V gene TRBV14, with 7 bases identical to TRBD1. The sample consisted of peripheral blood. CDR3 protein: CASSQGQKLFF. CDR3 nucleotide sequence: TGTGCCAGCAGCCAGGGACAGAAACTGTTTTTT.